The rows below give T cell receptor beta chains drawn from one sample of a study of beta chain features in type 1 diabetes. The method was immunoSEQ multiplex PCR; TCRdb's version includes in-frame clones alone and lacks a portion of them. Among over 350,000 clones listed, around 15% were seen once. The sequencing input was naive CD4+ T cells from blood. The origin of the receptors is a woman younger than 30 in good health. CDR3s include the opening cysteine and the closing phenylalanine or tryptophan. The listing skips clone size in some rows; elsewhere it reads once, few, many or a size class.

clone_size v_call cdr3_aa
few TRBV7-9 CASSHFGTGKTGANVLTF
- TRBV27 CASSFQGTDQPQHF
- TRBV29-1 CSVGLGGLAAYEQYF
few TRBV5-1 CASSPGQGLAYEQYF
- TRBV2 CASAGTSGSHEQYF
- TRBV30 CAWSSGTGIYEQYF
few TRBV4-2 CASSQELGELFF
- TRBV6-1 CASSEFGTGRAFF
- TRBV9 CASSVAYRNTEAFF
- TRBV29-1 CSVGSTPYEQYF
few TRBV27 CASSRTSGPYFNNEQFF
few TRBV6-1 CASSGGYSYEQYF
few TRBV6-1 CASRETLNTEAFF
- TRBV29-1 CSVERDRAYNEQFF
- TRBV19 CASNNRGNTEAFF
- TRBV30 CAWSVRRNTEAFF
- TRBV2 CASSEDRGNYEQYF
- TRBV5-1 CASSLDGNGYTF
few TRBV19 CASSRTESYEQYF
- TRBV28 CASSRTSGQFF
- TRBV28 CASSIQADTQYF
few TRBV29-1 CSVAGGSGSHNEQFF
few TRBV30 CAWSVLLQETQYF
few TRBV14 CASSQPGQETQYF
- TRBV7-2 CASSRTRQGGGHEQYF
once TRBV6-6 CASSTSGTGNDEQFF
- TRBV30 CAWSVQRGNQPQHF
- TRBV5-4 CASSPELQGYGYTF
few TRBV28 CASSLGQESFNEQFF
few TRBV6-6 CASRPQGPTEAFF
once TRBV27 CASSFLREVREQYF
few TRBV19 CASISRTRDEQFF
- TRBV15 CATSSRGSTDTQYF
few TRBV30 CAWSGSGSGYEQYF
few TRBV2 CARGVAGRSGANVLTF
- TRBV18 CASSRLDNEQFF
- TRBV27 CASSRDTRLNTIYF
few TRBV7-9 CASSSDRGWETQYF
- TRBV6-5 CASTYDSSGIRGYTF
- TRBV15 CATSRPRTGGYEQYF
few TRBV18 CASSPRTSGSAVETQYF
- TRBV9 CASSVVGSGSTQYF
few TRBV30 CAWRTEELNTEAFF
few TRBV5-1 CASSPPLAGAENEQFF
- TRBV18 CASSSGGPEQFF
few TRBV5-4 CASSPAPTTHNEQFF
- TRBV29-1 CSVGEGLAGRNEQYF
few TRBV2 CASSTREGQPQHF
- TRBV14 CASSQELASTNEQFF
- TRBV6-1 CASRGTSGSHEQYF
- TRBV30 CAWSEQGSGYTF
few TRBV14 CASSQWGGSNEQFF
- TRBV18 CASSSRTGKDEQYF
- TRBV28 CASSALGAGSSYEQYF
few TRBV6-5 CASSRDRGGNTIYF
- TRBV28 CASSPNTFEQFF
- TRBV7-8 CASSLAPGPYEQYF